The source of this T cell receptor (beta chain) is a study of CD8+CD57+ T cells in acquired aplastic anemia. Study context: Isolated CD4+ and CD8+ cells, once sorted, yielded DNA averaging about 3 ug. Study-wide results and caveats: Any difference that existed in CD8+ Simpson's diversity between patients and controls was not significant. Around 27 CD8+ CDR3 sequences occurred in both the patients and the controls.

In patients chosen for sequencing, flow cytometry had shown CD8+CD57+ cell expansion. At the time of blood sampling, patients had not yet received any therapy. The CDR3 length is 13 residues. V shed 2 bases and J shed 1 base, with 5 bases lying between them. The germline gives CDR1 LNHDA, CDR2 SQIVND (reference sequence). The template used for profiling TCR beta VDJ and CDR3 was genomic DNA. TCRdb called the reads again in MiXCR, with one record for every CDR3 protein. The repertoire holds hundreds of thousands of distinct CDR3 sequences, with less than 60% as singletons. This clonotype was counted at least ten times. Its antigen is not known.

Sequencing input: sorted CD4+, CD8+, or CD8+CD57+ T cells (not recorded which) from PBMCs. The clonotype comes from a human donor with aplastic anemia. The rearrangement uses TRBV19 and TRBJ1-1; D gene uncertain. CDR3 in amino acids: CASSIPGNTEAFF. CDR3 nucleotides: TGTGCCAGTAGTATACCGGGGAACACTGAAGCTTTCTTT.